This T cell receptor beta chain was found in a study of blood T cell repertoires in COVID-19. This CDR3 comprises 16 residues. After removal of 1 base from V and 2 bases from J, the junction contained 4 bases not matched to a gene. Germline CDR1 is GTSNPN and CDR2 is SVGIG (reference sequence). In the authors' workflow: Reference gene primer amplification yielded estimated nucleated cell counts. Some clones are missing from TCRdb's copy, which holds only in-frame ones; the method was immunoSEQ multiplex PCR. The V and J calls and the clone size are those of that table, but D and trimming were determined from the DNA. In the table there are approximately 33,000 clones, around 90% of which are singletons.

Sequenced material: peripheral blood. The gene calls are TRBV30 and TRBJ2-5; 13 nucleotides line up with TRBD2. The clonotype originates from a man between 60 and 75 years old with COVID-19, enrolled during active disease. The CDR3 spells CAWSERLAGGQETQYF. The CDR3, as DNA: TGTGCCTGGAGTGAAAGACTAGCGGGAGGACAAGAGACCCAGTACTTC.